The clone carrying this T cell receptor beta chain occurred many times. The target antigen is unknown. Time point defined: blood at routine non-recurrence follow-up after resection. This record comes from a study of spatial heterogeneity in lung cancer. Whole-study context: Where available, sequencing covered follow-up PBMC samples, taken at a median of around two years after resection.

TCRdb called the 5' RACE reads again in MiXCR, with one record for every CDR3 protein. The table shows approximately 11,000 distinct CDR3 sequences, with about a tenth occurring only once. Findings and caveats of the study: Blood carried ubiquitous expanded tumor TCRs more at resection than follow-up.

Source: PBMCs, taken at follow-up. The source of this sequence is a female donor with early-stage non-small cell lung cancer.

CDR3 in amino acids: CASSPVGLLDGANVLTF. The CDR3 DNA sequence: TGTGCCAGCAGTCCTGTGGGATTATTGGATGGGGCCAACGTCCTGACTTTC. The chain combines TRBV4-2 with TRBJ2-6, with D uncertain. The CDR3 is 17 residues long. Trimming removed 6 bases from V and 3 bases from J, with 18 bases in between. Germline values: CDR1 LGHNA, CDR2 YNFKEQ.